This is a list of T cell receptor beta chains from one sample in a study. A single record per CDR3 protein comes from TCRdb applying MiXCR to the 5' RACE reads. The table includes 53,000 or so distinct CDR3 sequences, over 20% detected once. The sequenced sample was tumor-infiltrating naive CD4+ T cells sorted from the breast tumor. The receptors shown here come from a female donor with breast cancer. Both conserved end residues are part of each CDR3. Each record gives: clone size, D gene, V gene, J gene, CDR3 protein, CDR3 DNA. D genes are given only for firm matches. Clone size is not always given. Where it is, it says once, few, many or a class for expanded clones.

-	TRBD2	TRBV20-1	TRBJ2-3	CSARGGGRASDTQYF	TGCAGTGCTAGAGGGGGCGGGAGGGCCTCAGATACGCAGTATTTT
-	TRBD2	TRBV7-2	TRBJ2-1	CASSRGGAEQFF	TGTGCCAGCAGCCGGGGGGGGGCCGAGCAGTTCTTC
few	-	TRBV6-1	TRBJ2-1	CASSAETPGLGTYNEQFF	TGTGCCAGCAGCGCAGAGACCCCGGGACTGGGAACCTACAATGAGCAGTTCTTC
many	TRBD2	TRBV7-6	TRBJ2-1	CASSLASGNSYNEQFF	TGTGCCAGCAGCTTAGCTAGCGGGAACTCCTACAATGAGCAGTTCTTC
few	-	TRBV7-2	TRBJ2-2	CASSRDSNTGELFF	TGTGCCAGCAGCCGGGACTCTAACACCGGGGAGCTGTTTTTT
-	TRBD2	TRBV20-1	TRBJ2-3	CSAERPSGTNEDTQYF	TGCAGTGCCGAAAGGCCCAGCGGGACTAATGAAGATACGCAGTATTTT
-	-	TRBV5-1	TRBJ1-2	CASRPGGLQGCTF	TGCGCCAGCAGGCCCGGGGGACTTCAGGGCTGCACCTTC
-	-	TRBV5-1	TRBJ1-1	CASSLVRGRDTEAFF	TGCGCCAGCAGCTTGGTTAGGGGCAGGGACACTGAAGCTTTCTTT
many	-	TRBV6-5	TRBJ1-1	CASSYVLGTEAFF	TGTGCCAGCAGTTACGTTCTCGGCACTGAAGCTTTCTTT
-	-	TRBV18	TRBJ2-7	CASSPGDYEQYF	TGTGCCAGCTCACCTGGGGACTACGAGCAGTACTTC
-	TRBD1	TRBV7-2	TRBJ1-5	CASSRDSHSNQPQHF	TGTGCCAGCAGCAGGGACAGCCATAGCAATCAGCCCCAGCATTTT
-	-	TRBV28	TRBJ2-3	CASSLGAMTGTDTQYF	TGTGCCAGCAGTTTGGGGGCGATGACGGGTACAGATACGCAGTATTTT
-	-	TRBV7-8	TRBJ2-7	CASSRRTLAYEQYF	TGTGCCAGCAGCCGGCGGACATTGGCCTACGAGCAGTACTTC
few	-	TRBV28	TRBJ2-5	CASTKRGWYQETQYF	TGTGCCAGCACAAAACGCGGATGGTACCAAGAGACCCAGTACTTC
few	TRBD1	TRBV24-1	TRBJ2-2	CATGRQGSSSGELFF	TGTGCCACCGGCCGACAGGGGTCTTCTTCCGGGGAGCTGTTTTTT
-	-	TRBV7-2	TRBJ2-1	CASSLVRGTQFF	TGTGCCAGCAGCTTAGTGCGAGGGACTCAGTTCTTC
-	-	TRBV5-1	TRBJ2-6	CASSGRQAFGANVLTF	TGCGCCAGCAGCGGTAGACAGGCGTTTGGGGCCAACGTCCTGACTTTC
-	TRBD1	TRBV5-1	TRBJ1-3	CASSLVGTGSGNTIYF	TGCGCCAGCAGCTTGGTAGGGACAGGCTCTGGAAACACCATATATTTT
-	-	TRBV21-1	TRBJ1-5	CAGLAPGGQPQHF	TGTGCCGGTCTGGCCCCGGGGGGTCAGCCCCAGCATTTT
-	-	TRBV7-2	TRBJ2-1	CASSYPGLEQFF	TGTGCCAGCAGCTACCCAGGGCTTGAGCAGTTCTTC
few	-	TRBV5-1	TRBJ2-3	CASSLFGGGSTDTQYF	TGCGCCAGCAGCTTGTTCGGTGGCGGGAGCACAGATACGCAGTATTTT
-	-	TRBV4-2	TRBJ2-3	CASSRNRDTTQYF	TGTGCCAGCAGCCGGAACAGGGATACTACGCAGTATTTT
-	-	TRBV24-1	TRBJ2-1	CATSRKTNYNEQFF	TGTGCCACCAGTCGTAAGACAAACTACAATGAGCAGTTCTTC
-	-	TRBV3-1	TRBJ2-5	CASSQDVASFRDKETQYF	TGTGCCAGCAGCCAAGATGTAGCTAGTTTTCGGGATAAAGAGACCCAGTACTTC
-	TRBD2	TRBV24-1	TRBJ2-5	CATSDSGRGPQETQYF	TGTGCCACCAGTGATTCGGGGAGGGGACCCCAAGAGACCCAGTACTTC
few	-	TRBV5-6	TRBJ2-3	CASSLDYGADTQYF	TGTGCCAGCAGCTTGGATTACGGAGCAGATACGCAGTATTTT
many	-	TRBV12-3/TRBV12-4	TRBJ1-2	CASKIQEIDLYGYTF	TGTGCCAGCAAAATACAGGAGATCGACCTCTATGGCTACACCTTC
few	-	TRBV4-2	TRBJ2-1	CASSQDGALLTQFF	TGTGCCAGCAGCCAAGACGGGGCTCTCCTGACCCAGTTCTTC
-	-	TRBV19	TRBJ2-3	CASSIWGNTDTQYF	TGTGCCAGTAGTATATGGGGGAACACAGATACGCAGTATTTT
-	-	TRBV5-5	TRBJ1-5	CASSPVRGFGNQPQHF	TGTGCCAGCAGCCCCGTCAGGGGCTTCGGAAATCAGCCCCAGCATTTT
-	TRBD1	TRBV24-1	TRBJ2-5	CATDRGRETQYF	TGTGCCACGGACAGGGGGCGAGAGACCCAGTACTTC
-	-	TRBV28	TRBJ2-2	CASSLYVMVKNTGELFF	TGTGCCAGCAGTTTATATGTTATGGTGAAGAACACCGGGGAGCTGTTTTTT
few	TRBD2	TRBV5-6	TRBJ2-3	CASRHRTSGSTDTQYF	TGTGCCAGCAGACACCGGACTAGCGGCTCCACAGATACGCAGTATTTT
-	-	TRBV20-1	TRBJ2-3	CSASPRHRRDTQYF	TGCAGTGCTAGCCCCAGACATCGTCGGGATACGCAGTATTTT
-	-	TRBV5-1	TRBJ2-2	CASSFSRVSNTGELFF	TGCGCCAGCAGCTTCAGCAGGGTGTCGAACACCGGGGAGCTGTTTTTT
-	-	TRBV28	TRBJ1-1	CASSPYKNTEAFF	TGTGCCAGCAGTCCCTATAAGAACACTGAAGCTTTCTTT
-	-	TRBV7-9	TRBJ2-3	CASSLEGFSTDTQYF	TGTGCCAGCAGCTTAGAGGGGTTTAGCACAGATACGCAGTATTTT
-	TRBD2	TRBV7-6	TRBJ2-1	CASRSPLLAESYNEQFF	TGTGCCAGCCGCTCCCCACTCCTAGCGGAGTCCTACAATGAGCAGTTCTTC
few	TRBD1	TRBV28	TRBJ1-1	CASSLHNQGASAFF	TGTGCCAGCAGTTTACACAATCAGGGGGCATCGGCTTTCTTT
few	TRBD2	TRBV7-2	TRBJ2-1	CASSRDLPGGAYNEQFF	TGTGCCAGCAGCCGAGATTTACCGGGAGGAGCCTACAATGAGCAGTTCTTC
few	TRBD2	TRBV15	TRBJ2-1	CATSRQTSGRSYEQFF	TGTGCCACCAGCAGACAGACTAGCGGGAGGAGCTATGAGCAGTTCTTC
many	-	TRBV6-2/TRBV6-3	TRBJ1-5	CASSYPWGNQPQHF	TGTGCCAGCAGTTACCCGTGGGGCAATCAGCCCCAGCATTTT
-	-	TRBV3-1	TRBJ1-4	CASSLKGSEKLFF	TGTGCCAGCAGCCTAAAGGGTAGTGAAAAACTGTTTTTT
once	TRBD2	TRBV5-1	TRBJ2-3	CASSPDLAGVTDTQYF	TGCGCCAGCAGCCCGGACCTGGCGGGAGTCACAGATACGCAGTATTTT
-	-	TRBV5-1	TRBJ1-5	CASSLQDSNQPQHF	TGCGCCAGCAGCTTACAGGATAGCAATCAGCCCCAGCATTTT
-	TRBD2	TRBV6-5	TRBJ2-3	CASIPGLEADTQYF	TGTGCCAGCATACCGGGACTAGAGGCAGATACGCAGTATTTT
few	-	TRBV5-1	TRBJ1-1	CASSPQGYTEAFF	TGCGCCAGCAGCCCGCAGGGGTACACTGAAGCTTTCTTT
-	-	TRBV12-3/TRBV12-4	TRBJ1-1	CASKMTGNTEAFF	TGTGCCAGCAAGATGACAGGAAACACTGAAGCTTTCTTT
few	-	TRBV5-1	TRBJ2-6	CASSTQDGANVLTF	TGCGCCAGCAGCACCCAAGACGGGGCCAACGTCCTGACTTTC
many	TRBD1	TRBV24-1	TRBJ1-2	CATSDADGQGTRGYTF	TGTGCCACCAGTGATGCGGACGGACAGGGGACGAGAGGCTACACCTTC
few	TRBD1	TRBV25-1	TRBJ2-5	CASSKTGLETQYF	TGTGCCAGCAGTAAGACAGGGTTGGAGACCCAGTACTTC
few	-	TRBV5-1	TRBJ1-6	CASSFNRVLNSPLHF	TGCGCCAGCAGCTTCAACAGGGTATTAAATTCACCCCTCCACTTT
-	TRBD2	TRBV18	TRBJ2-1	CASSPPSPGTSEQFF	TGTGCCAGCTCACCACCGTCCCCAGGGACTAGTGAGCAGTTCTTC
-	-	TRBV28	TRBJ2-2	CASPATTTGELVF	TGTGCCAGCCCCGCGACCACCACCGGGGAGCTGGTTTTT
-	-	TRBV6-6	TRBJ2-2	CASSSPPRQARGTGELFF	TGTGCCAGCAGTTCCCCCCCTAGACAGGCAAGGGGCACCGGGGAGCTGTTTTTT
few	TRBD1	TRBV7-3	TRBJ1-6	CASSTGVLRNSPLHF	TGTGCCAGCAGTACAGGGGTTTTGCGAAATTCACCCCTCCACTTT
-	TRBD2	TRBV6-1	TRBJ2-3	CASSGREAGVSDTQYF	TGTGCCAGCAGTGGTCGGGAAGCGGGAGTGTCAGATACGCAGTATTTT
few	-	TRBV6-1	TRBJ2-7	CASSVERGAYEQYF	TGTGCCAGCAGCGTTGAAAGGGGGGCCTACGAGCAGTACTTC
-	-	TRBV7-8	TRBJ2-7	CASSLVGRGAYEQYF	TGTGCCAGCAGCTTAGTTGGCAGGGGCGCCTACGAGCAGTACTTC